The 23 T cell receptor beta chains given below trace back to one sample, sequenced in a study of vaccination effects on CD4 cells after COVID-19 (dated by TCRdb to about 2022). No antigen is known for these receptors. Libraries were built with the immunoSEQ multiplex PCR assay. Imported from immuneACCESS, the table was reduced by TCRdb to in-frame sequences with V and J called. These copies leave out some clones; in studies compared against another copy, an unresolved V gene accounts for under half, and the cause of the remainder is not known. The table for this sample lists roughly 41,000 clones; about 60% of them were counted only once. The ten top clones hold under 15% of the sample. The ViraFEST assay stimulated PBMC with viral peptide pools and then used TCR sequencing to identify antigen-specific CD4+ T cell clonotypes by expansion. After approximately eleven days of culture, CD4+ T cells were isolated with the EasySep CD4+ T cell isolation kit. Healthy vaccine recipients had no prior SARS-CoV-2 infection, confirmed by negative nucleocapsid antibodies before and after vaccination.

The sequencing here drew on CD4+ T cells from PBMCs cultured with HCoV-OC43 spike peptides, taken before COVID-19 vaccination. Sample cell subset or site, as interpreted from the label and publication: HCoV-OC43 spike overlapping peptide pool stimulation. These TCRs come from a human donor who received a COVID-19 vaccine.

The chain combines TRBV21-1 with TRBJ1-1; the listed D gene, TRBD1, was not tested against the DNA. TRBV21-1 is tagged as a pseudogene. The CDR3 spans 14 residues. CDR3 loop: CASSTDREDTEAFF. As DNA, the CDR3 is TGTGCCAGCAGCACCGACAGGGAGGACACTGAAGCTTTCTTT.

This clone was recorded once. This chain links TRBV5-1 with TRBJ1-5; maybe TRBD1 (6 bases). V lost 0 bases to trimming and J lost 6 bases, with 13 bases between them. Germline V CDR1 and CDR2: SGHRS, YFSETQ. This CDR3 region has 15 residues. The CDR3 bases are TGCGCCAGCAGCTTGGCCACAGCAGGGGTTCAGCCCCAGCATTTT. Protein product: CASSLATAGVQPQHF.

The chain employs TRBV11-2 and TRBJ2-2; no clear D gene. This CDR3 has 13 residues. Germline loops: CDR1 SGHAT, CDR2 FQNNGV. The V and J ends lost 2 bases and 5 bases respectively, with 6 bases between them. CDR3 sequence (DNA): TGTGCCAGCAGCTTATCCCCAACCGGGGAGCTGTTTTTT. The encoded protein is CASSLSPTGELFF.

This rearrangement joins TRBV15 to TRBJ2-3, with 11 bases that match TRBD2. There are 16 residues in the CDR3. Germline CDR1 and CDR2: LNHNV and YYDKDF (reference sequence). The J segment lost 6 bases and the V segment lost 3 bases, leaving 8 bases of the junction unmatched. The CDR3 reads CATSSLGSGRADTQYF. The CDR3 nucleotides are TGTGCCACCAGCAGCCTAGGTAGCGGGAGGGCGGATACGCAGTATTTT.

The chain recombines TRBV4-1 with TRBJ1-1; 8 bases align to TRBD1. CDR3 size: 17 residues. Germline CDR1 is MGHRA and CDR2 is YSYEKL. The V segment lost 0 bases and the J segment 3 bases; nucleotides outside the gene matches: 9. CDR3: CASSQDLGQGSDTEAFF. Written as DNA, the CDR3 is TGCGCCAGCAGCCAAGATCTAGGACAGGGATCGGACACTGAAGCTTTCTTT.

The chain recombines TRBV7-2 with TRBJ2-5; 7 bases match TRBD2. The V gene's germline CDR1 is SGHTA and CDR2 FQGNSA. CDR3 length equals 15 residues. V trimming: 3 bases; J trimming: 8 bases; junction bases outside the gene matches: 12. The chain's CDR3 is CASSLGGAGPKTQYF. CDR3 coding DNA: TGTGCCAGCAGCTTGGGAGGGGCCGGGCCCAAAACCCAGTACTTC.

The chain is built from TRBV6-6 and TRBJ1-1; 9 bases agree with TRBD1. The CDR3 sequence is 16 residues long. CDR1 MNHNY and CDR2 SVGAGI come from the germline V gene (reference sequence). Unmatched junction bases numbered 9, after V lost 6 bases and J lost 1 base. The CDR3 sequence: CASSHLDRGPNTEAFF. The CDR3 bases are TGTGCCAGCAGCCACCTGGACAGGGGTCCGAACACTGAAGCTTTCTTT.

The rearrangement links TRBV27 to TRBJ2-3; D remains ambiguous. Germline CDR1 and CDR2: MNHEY and SMNVEV (reference sequence). The CDR3 loop spans 16 amino acids. V gave up 3 bases and J gave up 1 base, with 14 bases separating them. CDR3 sequence: CASSFLVSTGTDTQYF. In DNA form, the CDR3 reads TGTGCCAGCAGTTTTTTAGTCTCTACTGGCACAGATACGCAGTATTTT.

This clone was recorded a few times. J is TRBJ1-3 and V is TRBV5-1, with D unclear. Trimming left V 4 bases short and J 0 bases short, with 11 bases between. In germline, CDR1 is SGHRS, CDR2 YFSETQ. The CDR3 is made up of 15 amino acids. The CDR3 spells CASSQSSYSGNTIYF. The CDR3 DNA reads as TGCGCCAGCAGCCAGTCCAGTTACTCTGGAAACACCATATATTTT.

This chain joins TRBV2 and TRBJ2-3, with 9 nucleotides matching TRBD2. The CDR3 covers 15 residues. Germline-derived CDR1 and CDR2 are SNHLY and FYNNEI. J was trimmed by 8 bases and V by 6 bases; bases with no gene match: 12. CDR3 loop: CASSELAGGAGTQYF. CDR3 in DNA: TGTGCCAGCAGCGAACTAGCGGGCGGCGCAGGTACGCAGTATTTT.

The J gene is TRBJ1-5, the V gene TRBV30; D unclear. There are 15 residues in the CDR3. Trimming pared 0 bases from V and 7 bases from J, leaving 16 bases between. Looked up from germline, CDR1 is GTSNPN and CDR2 is SVGIG (reference sequence). This chain's CDR3 is CAWSVRGSSGQPQHF. The CDR3 DNA reads TGTGCCTGGAGTGTGCGTGGATCCTCGGGCCAGCCCCAGCATTTT.

The chain couples TRBV10-2 to TRBJ2-1; 9 bases align to TRBD2. The CDR3 runs 16 residues. The germline V gene has CDR1 WSHSY and CDR2 SAAADI. V dropped 2 bases and J dropped 15; count of bases not matched to a gene: 17. CDR3 in DNA: TGCGCCAGCAGTGAGATCGAGGTAGCGGGGGTCCCTGGGGCGTTCTTC. The encoded protein is CASSEIEVAGVPGAFF.

The V call is TRBV5-8, the J call TRBJ1-2; D perhaps matches TRBD1 (6 bases). CDR1 is SGHTS, CDR2 YDEGEE, per germline. The CDR3 extends over 14 amino acids. The germline V and J ends were trimmed by 1 base and 4 bases, with 11 bases remaining between them. DNA for the CDR3: TGTGCCAGCAGCTTGCCAGGGGTAGCCTATGGCTACACCTTC. It encodes CASSLPGVAYGYTF.

DNA for the CDR3: TGTGCCAGCAGCTCAGTAGGTAGGGGGAGGAACTATGGCTACACCTTC. It translates to CASSSVGRGRNYGYTF. The chain recombines TRBV13 with TRBJ1-2, with TRBD1 as a possible D gene (6 bases). The germline V gene encodes CDR1 PRHDT and CDR2 FYEKMQ (reference sequence). V lost 4 bases, J lost 2 bases, and 17 bases lay in between. This CDR3 has 16 residues. Based on the CDR3 plus reference TRBV13 and TRBJ1-2, the full variable domain is AAGVIQSPRHLIKEKRETATLKCYPIPRHDTVYWYQQGPGQDPQFLISFYEKMQSDKGSIPDRFSAQQFSDYHSELNMSSLELGDSALYFCASSSVGRGRNYGYTFGSGTRLTVV.

The rearrangement links TRBV2 to TRBJ1-2; a weak D match, TRBD1 (5 bases). Germline values: CDR1 SNHLY, CDR2 FYNNEI. V was shortened by 2 bases and J by 2 bases, with 15 bases between the two germline ends. The CDR3 loop spans 16 amino acids. The CDR3 region is CASSESFLGRNYGYTF. DNA of the CDR3: TGTGCCAGCAGTGAATCGTTCTTGGGACGGAACTATGGCTACACCTTC.

This clone appeared a few times. The rearrangement uses TRBV19 and TRBJ1-4, with D perhaps matching TRBD1 (6 bases). The CDR3 covers 15 residues. Germline CDR1 LNHDA, CDR2 SQIVND (reference sequence). V was pared by 7 bases and J by 10 bases, with 22 bases between. In DNA, the CDR3 is TGTGCCAGTAATCCTCAGACGGGGGCGCCCGGAAAACTGTTTTTT. It encodes CASNPQTGAPGKLFF.

The V gene is TRBV3-1 (or the pseudogene TRBV3-2), the J gene TRBJ2-7; D unresolved. The V end lost 1 base, the J end lost 1 base, and 8 bases lay between the germline ends. The CDR3 loop spans 14 amino acids. Germline values: CDR1 LGHDT, CDR2 YNNKEL (reference sequence). In DNA, the CDR3 is TGTGCCAGCAGCCAAGTCACAGTATCCTACGAGCAGTACTTC. It encodes CASSQVTVSYEQYF.

This chain connects TRBV27 to TRBJ1-1; D is undetermined. The germline V gene encodes CDR1 MNHEY and CDR2 SMNVEV (reference sequence). Trimming removed 5 bases from V and 3 bases from J, with 19 bases in between. CDR3 length equals 16 residues. The CDR3 sequence is CASSRGGDLAYTEAFF. The CDR3, as DNA: TGTGCCAGCAGTCGCGGCGGGGATTTGGCCTACACTGAAGCTTTCTTT.

The chain uses TRBV6-6 and TRBJ1-5; D is perhaps TRBD1 (5 bases). The ends were cut back, 5 bases at V and 0 bases at J, with 23 bases in the middle. This CDR3 has 19 residues. CDR1 MNHNY and CDR2 SVGAGI come from the germline V gene (reference sequence). The CDR3 reads CASSPPGGTSLRSNQPQHF. DNA of the CDR3: TGTGCCAGCAGTCCCCCCGGGGGGACCAGTCTACGTAGCAATCAGCCCCAGCATTTT.

V is TRBV7-4 and J is TRBJ2-7, with D perhaps TRBD1 (6 bases). Germline V gene lookup returns CDR1 SGHVT and CDR2 SQSDAQ. Trimming pared 6 bases from V and 4 bases from J, leaving 25 bases between. CDR3 size: 17 residues. CDR3 amino acids: CASSRKPQQGIGYEQYF. In DNA, the CDR3 is TGTGCCAGCAGTCGAAAACCCCAACAGGGTATCGGGTACGAGCAGTACTTC.

This chain connects TRBV19 to TRBJ2-3, with TRBD1 matching over 8 bases. The CDR3 runs 15 residues. CDR1 is LNHDA and CDR2 is SQIVND in the germline V gene (reference sequence). Trimming cost V 3 bases and J 4 bases; bases outside gene matches: 6. The CDR3 here is CASSIRTGSSDTQYF. DNA for the CDR3: TGTGCCAGTAGTATCCGGACAGGGTCGTCAGATACGCAGTATTTT. Variable domain in full (rest from reference TRBV19 and TRBJ2-3): DGGITQSPKYLFRKEGQNVTLSCEQNLNHDAMYWYRQDPGQGLRLIYYSQIVNDFQKGDIAEGYSVSREKKESFPLTVTSAQKNPTAFYLCASSIRTGSSDTQYFGPGTRLTVL.

The genes are TRBV6-5 and TRBJ2-7; D may be TRBD1 or TRBD2 (5 bases each). The ends were cut back, 6 bases at V and 3 bases at J, with 15 bases in the middle. Germline V gives CDR1 MNHEY, CDR2 SVGAGI. This CDR3 region has 14 residues. The CDR3 bases are TGTGCCAGCAGATCGGGGCCCCGGGACTACGAGCAGTACTTC. Residues: CASRSGPRDYEQYF.

This chain links TRBV10-3 with TRBJ1-5, with D tentatively TRBD1 (5 bases). Germline V gene sequence: CDR1 ENHRY, CDR2 SYGVKD. The length of the CDR3 is 15 residues. Between the trimmed V and J ends, which lost 8 bases and 3 bases, there was a span of 17 bases. The CDR3 DNA reads as TGTGCCATCCAGGCCTCCGGGACCCACAATCAGCCCCAGCATTTT. It is translated as CAIQASGTHNQPQHF.